The next 21 T cell receptor beta chains were all read from a single sample in a study of cytomegalovirus exposure and HLA in healthy donors. TCRdb's table, derived via immunoSEQ multiplex PCR, lists solely in-frame clones and lacks some. The data contain under 200,000 clones, 65% to 90% of them seen just once; the ten biggest clones take up about 2.3%. The source material was PBMCs. The origin of the receptors is a woman aged 18-29 years in good health and CMV-seronegative.

J is TRBJ1-2 and V is TRBV6-1, with 7 bases lining up with TRBD1. Trimming cost V 0 bases and J 9 bases; bases outside gene matches: 4. CDR3 length: 13 residues. Germline loops: CDR1 MNHNS, CDR2 SASEGT. CDR3 DNA sequence: TGTGCCAGCAGTGAAGCCAACAGGGGAAGCTACACCTTC. It yields the protein CASSEANRGSYTF.

This chain connects TRBV7-2 to TRBJ1-2; unclear D gene. V was trimmed by 5 bases and J by 4 bases, leaving 8 bases between them. The CDR3 contains 12 residues. Germline V gene data show CDR1 as SGHTA and CDR2 as FQGNSA. The CDR3 loop reads CASSQNFYGYTF. The CDR3 coding sequence is TGTGCCAGCAGCCAAAATTTCTATGGCTACACCTTC.

V gene TRBV7-3 combines with J gene TRBJ1-2; D is perhaps TRBD1 (5 bases). The CDR3 consists of 13 residues. The germline V gene has CDR1 SGHTA and CDR2 FQGTGA. With 0 bases removed from V and 8 bases from J, the gap between germline ends came to 10 bases. The CDR3 here is CASSLTGGEGYTF. DNA for the CDR3: TGTGCCAGCAGCTTAACGGGAGGGGAGGGCTACACCTTC.

This clone was detected only once. The chain recombines TRBV5-1 with TRBJ2-1, with 10 nucleotides matching TRBD2. The V and J ends lost 8 bases and 0 bases, in that order; junction bases with no gene match: 5. CDR1 and CDR2 from the germline V gene are SGHRS and YFSETQ. This CDR3 spans 15 amino acids. The CDR3 DNA follows: TGCGCCAGTAACAAGCGGGAGGGCTCCTACAATGAGCAGTTCTTC. Its translation is CASNKREGSYNEQFF.

The chain uses TRBV10-1 and TRBJ2-3; 9 nucleotides align to TRBD2. CDR3 length: 18 residues. With 2 bases clipped from V and 2 bases from J, the junction kept 11 bases outside the gene matches. Germline loops: CDR1 WNHNN, CDR2 SYGVQD (reference sequence). The CDR3 region is CASSELYPLAGYTDTQYF. The CDR3 region has the DNA TGCGCCAGCAGTGAGCTCTACCCCCTAGCGGGGTACACAGATACGCAGTATTTT.

The rearrangement uses TRBV10-1 and TRBJ2-2; 10 bases fit TRBD1. With 5 bases clipped from V and 5 bases from J, the junction kept 5 bases outside the gene matches. There are 15 residues in the CDR3. In germline, CDR1 is WNHNN, CDR2 SYGVQD (reference sequence). CDR3 in amino acids: CASSRTGGLTGELFF. CDR3 DNA sequence: TGCGCCAGCAGTCGGACAGGGGGATTGACCGGGGAGCTGTTTTTT.

This rearrangement joins TRBV4-3 to TRBJ1-1; D ambiguous. The CDR3 spans 17 residues. The V end was cut by 0 bases, the J end by 1 base, with 15 bases between. Germline CDR1 and CDR2: LGHNA and YSLEER. The CDR3 nucleotides are TGCGCCAGCAGCCAAGATCGTACAGAGCTTGGGAACACTGAAGCTTTCTTT. Residues: CASSQDRTELGNTEAFF.

The genes are TRBV5-5 and TRBJ2-3, with D tentatively TRBD1 (6 bases). Looked up from germline, CDR1 is SGHKS and CDR2 is YYEKEE (reference sequence). The CDR3 contains 12 residues. Trimming shortened V by 4 bases and J by 11 bases, and 14 bases separated the two germline ends. The CDR3 nucleotides read TGTGCCAGCAGCCCCGACAGGACCTTGCAGTATTTT. Amino acid sequence: CASSPDRTLQYF.

The chain joins TRBV25-1 to TRBJ2-1, with D maybe TRBD1 (5 bases). Trimming shortened V by 4 bases and J by 0 bases, and 16 bases separated the two germline ends. This CDR3 is 17 amino acids long. Germline V CDR1 and CDR2: MGHDK, SYGVNS. This chain's CDR3 is CASSGGPQSNSYNEQFF. CDR3 nucleotide sequence: TGTGCCAGCAGTGGGGGCCCGCAGTCAAACTCCTACAATGAGCAGTTCTTC.

The chain combines TRBV27 with TRBJ2-3; 7 nucleotides agree with TRBD2. With V trimmed by 2 bases and J by 5 bases, 10 bases remained unmatched. The CDR3 totals 16 residues. Germline V gene lookup returns CDR1 MNHEY and CDR2 SMNVEV (reference sequence). The CDR3 is CASSLDGRYTGDTQYF. In DNA, the CDR3 is TGTGCCAGCAGTTTAGACGGGAGGTATACCGGAGATACGCAGTATTTT.

The chain uses TRBV28 and TRBJ1-4, with 7 bases lining up with TRBD1. The CDR3 loop spans 15 amino acids. Germline assignment: CDR1 MDHEN and CDR2 SYDVKM. Germline trimming cut 4 bases from V and 8 bases from J; bases unmatched to any gene: 10. CDR3 DNA: TGTGCCAGCAGTTCCGAGACAGGGAGGAAGGAAAAACTGTTTTTT. It codes for CASSSETGRKEKLFF.

This clone appeared once. This chain uses TRBV30 with TRBJ1-1; D perhaps matches TRBD1 (6 bases). The germline V gene has CDR1 GTSNPN and CDR2 SVGIG (reference sequence). The CDR3 extends over 13 amino acids. V dropped 5 bases and J dropped 4 bases, with 14 bases sitting between them. Written as DNA, the CDR3 is TGTGCCTGGGCCTCAGGGGTGGGCACTGAAGCTTTCTTT. Translating gives CAWASGVGTEAFF.

J is TRBJ2-3 and V is TRBV6-4, with D perhaps matching TRBD2 (6 bases). The length of the CDR3 is 16 residues. Germline CDR1 reads MRHNA; CDR2 reads SNTAGT. With 4 bases removed from V and 4 bases from J, the gap between germline ends came to 18 bases. This CDR3 reads CASSVSAGRRPDTQYF. The CDR3 bases are TGTGCCAGCAGTGTTTCAGCGGGCCGGAGGCCAGATACGCAGTATTTT.

The genes are TRBV12-2 and TRBJ1-5; TRBD1, the table's D call, lacks a check against the DNA. TRBV12-2 is deemed a pseudogene. The CDR3 consists of 10 residues. The CDR3 DNA follows: TGCTTTACAGCTCATCAGCCCCAGCATTTT. Its protein is CFTAHQPQHF.

V usage is TRBV11-2 and J usage is TRBJ2-5; D perhaps matches TRBD2 (5 bases). Between the trimmed V and J ends, which lost 4 bases and 2 bases, there was a span of 11 bases. The CDR3 has 14 amino acids. Germline-derived CDR1 and CDR2 are SGHAT and FQNNGV. The CDR3 loop is CASSYGITQETQYF. The CDR3 DNA reads as TGTGCCAGCAGCTACGGGATCACTCAAGAGACCCAGTACTTC.

The rearrangement links TRBV7-2 to TRBJ2-7; 8 positions match TRBD1. CDR3 size: 15 residues. Germline CDR1 SGHTA, CDR2 FQGNSA. Trimming removed 8 bases from V and 3 bases from J; junction bases left unmatched: 12. The CDR3 DNA reads TGTGCCAGCGGAGATCGGGACAGGACCTACTACGAGCAGTACTTC. The encoded protein is CASGDRDRTYYEQYF.

The chain employs TRBV7-2 and TRBJ2-7, with a possible D match to TRBD1 (5 bases). The CDR3 covers 15 residues. Per germline, CDR1 SGHTA and CDR2 FQGNSA. Trimming took off 1 base at V and 4 bases at J, with 14 bases between the two ends. CDR3 bases: TGTGCCAGCAGCTTAGAGGGGCAGTTTCCTTACGAGCAGTACTTC. Amino acids: CASSLEGQFPYEQYF.

About this clone: This same CDR3 is encoded by further DNA sequences in the sample. This chain uses TRBV27 with TRBJ2-1; a weak D match, TRBD2 (6 bases). Trimming took 2 bases from V and 0 from J, leaving 8 bases between them. Germline values: CDR1 MNHEY, CDR2 SMNVEV (reference sequence). CDR3 length: 15 residues. The CDR3 is CASSLGRSSYNEQFF. In nucleotides, the CDR3 is TGTGCCAGCAGTTTAGGGAGGAGCTCCTACAATGAGCAGTTCTTC.

The chain carries TRBV15 and TRBJ1-2; D is ambiguous. This CDR3 spans 16 amino acids. Germline CDR1 reads LNHNV; CDR2 reads YYDKDF (reference sequence). V lost 0 bases to trimming and J lost 3 bases, with 14 bases between them. The CDR3 region is CATSRDLHHSYYGYTF. CDR3 in DNA: TGTGCCACCAGCAGAGATTTACACCATTCTTACTATGGCTACACCTTC.

This clone was recorded once. The chain employs TRBV6-1 and TRBJ1-2; D is ambiguous. The germline V and J ends were trimmed by 2 bases and 4 bases, with 11 bases remaining between them. The CDR3 sequence is 14 residues long. CDR1 and CDR2 (germline): MNHNS, SASEGT. The CDR3 coding sequence is TGTGCCAGCAGTGAAAGGTTTAGGAGCTATGGCTACACCTTC. It codes for CASSERFRSYGYTF.

This clone was observed a few times. The V and J genes are TRBV10-3 and TRBJ1-2; 8 bases map to TRBD1. V lost 11 bases and J lost 8; bases outside the gene matches: 7. Looked up from germline, CDR1 is ENHRY and CDR2 is SYGVKD. This CDR3 spans 11 amino acids. CDR3 amino acids: CAARTGRGYTF. The CDR3 nucleotides read TGTGCCGCGAGGACAGGGAGAGGCTACACCTTC.